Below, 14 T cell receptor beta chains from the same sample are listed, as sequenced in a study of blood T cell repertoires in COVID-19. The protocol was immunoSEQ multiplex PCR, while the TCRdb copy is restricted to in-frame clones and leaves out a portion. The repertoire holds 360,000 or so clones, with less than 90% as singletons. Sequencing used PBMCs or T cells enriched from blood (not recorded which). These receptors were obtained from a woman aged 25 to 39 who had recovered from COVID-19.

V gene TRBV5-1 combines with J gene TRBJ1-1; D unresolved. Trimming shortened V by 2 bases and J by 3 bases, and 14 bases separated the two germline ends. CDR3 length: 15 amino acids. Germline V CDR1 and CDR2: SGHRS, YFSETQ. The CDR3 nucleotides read TGCGCCAGCAGCTTAGGGTTTCGGGGAGACACTGAAGCTTTCTTT. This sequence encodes CASSLGFRGDTEAFF.

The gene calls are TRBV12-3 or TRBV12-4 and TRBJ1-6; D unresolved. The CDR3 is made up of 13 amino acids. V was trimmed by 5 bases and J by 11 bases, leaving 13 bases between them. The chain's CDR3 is CASSPTPEAPLHF. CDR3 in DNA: TGTGCCAGCAGTCCGACTCCGGAGGCACCCCTCCACTTT.

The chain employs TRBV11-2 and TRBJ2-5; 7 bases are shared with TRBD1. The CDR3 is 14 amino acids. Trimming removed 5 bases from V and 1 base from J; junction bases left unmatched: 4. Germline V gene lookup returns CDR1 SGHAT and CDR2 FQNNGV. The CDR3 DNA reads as TGTGCCAGCAGCGACAGGGACCTCCAAGAGACCCAGTACTTC. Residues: CASSDRDLQETQYF.

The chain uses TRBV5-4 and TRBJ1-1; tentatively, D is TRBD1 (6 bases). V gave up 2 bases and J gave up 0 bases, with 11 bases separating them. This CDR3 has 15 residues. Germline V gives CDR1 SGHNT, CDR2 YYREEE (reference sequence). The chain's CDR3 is CASSFWGPLNTEAFF. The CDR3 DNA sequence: TGTGCCAGCAGCTTCTGGGGGCCACTGAACACTGAAGCTTTCTTT.

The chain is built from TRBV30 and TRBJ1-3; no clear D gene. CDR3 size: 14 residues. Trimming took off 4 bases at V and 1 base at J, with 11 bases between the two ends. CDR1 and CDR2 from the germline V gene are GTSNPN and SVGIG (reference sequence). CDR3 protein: CAWNAPRSGNTIYF. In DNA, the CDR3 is TGTGCCTGGAACGCTCCGAGGTCTGGAAACACCATATATTTT.

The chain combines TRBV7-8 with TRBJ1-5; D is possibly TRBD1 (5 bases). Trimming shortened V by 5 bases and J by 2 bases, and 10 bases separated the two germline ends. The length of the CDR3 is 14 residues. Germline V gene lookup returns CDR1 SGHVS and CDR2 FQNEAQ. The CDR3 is CASSRGLGNQPQHF. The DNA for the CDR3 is TGTGCCAGCAGCCGGGGACTGGGCAATCAGCCCCAGCATTTT.

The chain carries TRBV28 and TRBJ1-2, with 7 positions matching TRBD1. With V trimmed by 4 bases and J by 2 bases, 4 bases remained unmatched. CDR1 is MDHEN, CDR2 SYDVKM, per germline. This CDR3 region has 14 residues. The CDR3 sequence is CASSSTGINYGYTF. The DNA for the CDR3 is TGTGCCAGCAGTTCGACAGGGATCAACTATGGCTACACCTTC.

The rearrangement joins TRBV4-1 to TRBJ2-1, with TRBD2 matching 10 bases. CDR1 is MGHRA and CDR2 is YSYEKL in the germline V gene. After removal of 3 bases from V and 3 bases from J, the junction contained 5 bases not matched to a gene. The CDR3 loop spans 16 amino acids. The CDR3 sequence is CASSHAWTSGYNEQFF. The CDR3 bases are TGCGCCAGCAGCCATGCTTGGACTAGCGGCTACAATGAGCAGTTCTTC.

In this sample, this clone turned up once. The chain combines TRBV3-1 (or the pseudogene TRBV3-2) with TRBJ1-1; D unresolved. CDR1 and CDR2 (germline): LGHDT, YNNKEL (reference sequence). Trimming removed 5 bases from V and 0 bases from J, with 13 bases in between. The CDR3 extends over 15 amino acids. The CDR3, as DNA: TGTGCCAGCAGCTCCTTCTTAGTTATGAACACTGAAGCTTTCTTT. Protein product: CASSSFLVMNTEAFF.

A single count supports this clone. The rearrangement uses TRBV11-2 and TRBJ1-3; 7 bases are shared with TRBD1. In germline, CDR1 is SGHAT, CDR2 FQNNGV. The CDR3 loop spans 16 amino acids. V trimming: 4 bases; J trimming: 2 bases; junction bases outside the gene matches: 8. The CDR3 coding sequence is TGTGCCAGCAGCTCCCGACAGGGAGGCGCTGGAAACACCATATATTTT. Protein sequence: CASSSRQGGAGNTIYF. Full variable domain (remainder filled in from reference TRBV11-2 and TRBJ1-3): EAGVAQSPRYKIIEKRQSVAFWCNPISGHATLYWYQQILGQGPKLLIQFQNNGVVDDSQLPKDRFSAERLKGVDSTLKIQPAKLEDSAVYLCASSSRQGGAGNTIYFGEGSWLTVV.

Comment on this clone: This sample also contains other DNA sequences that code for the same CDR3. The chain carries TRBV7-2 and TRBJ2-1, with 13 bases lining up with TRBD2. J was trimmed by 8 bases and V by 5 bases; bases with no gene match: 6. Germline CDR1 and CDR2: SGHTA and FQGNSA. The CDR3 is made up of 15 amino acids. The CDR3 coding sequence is TGTGCCAGCAGCGCAACTAGCGGGGGGGCCCATGAGCAGTTCTTC. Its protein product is CASSATSGGAHEQFF.

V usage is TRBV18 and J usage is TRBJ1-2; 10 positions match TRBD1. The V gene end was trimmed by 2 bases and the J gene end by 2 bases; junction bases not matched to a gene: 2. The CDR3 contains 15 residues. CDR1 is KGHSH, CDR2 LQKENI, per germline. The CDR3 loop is CASSPTGQGNYGYTF. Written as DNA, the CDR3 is TGTGCCAGCTCACCAACGGGACAGGGGAACTATGGCTACACCTTC. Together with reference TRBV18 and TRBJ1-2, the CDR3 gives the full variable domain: NAGVMQNPRHLVRRRGQEARLRCSPMKGHSHVYWYRQLPEEGLKFMVYLQKENIIDESGMPKERFSAEFPKEGPSILRIQQVVRGDSAAYFCASSPTGQGNYGYTFGSGTRLTVV.

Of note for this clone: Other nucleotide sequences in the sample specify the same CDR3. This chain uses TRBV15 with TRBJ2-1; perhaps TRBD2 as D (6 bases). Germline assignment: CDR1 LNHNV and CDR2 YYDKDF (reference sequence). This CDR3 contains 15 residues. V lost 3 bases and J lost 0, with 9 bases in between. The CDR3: CATSSSGSSYNEQFF. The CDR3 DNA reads TGTGCCACCAGCAGTAGCGGATCCTCCTACAATGAGCAGTTCTTC.

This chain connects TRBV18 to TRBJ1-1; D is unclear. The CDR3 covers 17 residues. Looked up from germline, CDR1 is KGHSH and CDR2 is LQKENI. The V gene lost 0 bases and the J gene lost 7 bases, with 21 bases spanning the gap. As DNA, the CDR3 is TGTGCCAGCTCACCACCGGTATACGAGGTTCATTTCCGTGAAGCTTTCTTT. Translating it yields CASSPPVYEVHFREAFF.